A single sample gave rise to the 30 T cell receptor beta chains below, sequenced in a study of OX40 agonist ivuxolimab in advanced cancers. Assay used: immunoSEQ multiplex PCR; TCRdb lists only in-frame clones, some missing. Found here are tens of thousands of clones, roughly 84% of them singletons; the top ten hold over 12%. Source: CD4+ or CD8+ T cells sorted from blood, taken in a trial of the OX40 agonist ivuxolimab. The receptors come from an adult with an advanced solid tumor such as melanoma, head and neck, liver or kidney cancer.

The CDR3 bases are TGTGCCAGCAGCCTAGTCCACCCCGGGGAGCTGTTTTTT. Its protein product is CASSLVHPGELFF. The genes are TRBV7-6 and TRBJ2-2; D unresolved. Trimming cost V 5 bases and J 6 bases, with 10 bases left between them. The germline V gene has CDR1 SGHVS and CDR2 FNYEAQ. The CDR3 covers 13 residues.

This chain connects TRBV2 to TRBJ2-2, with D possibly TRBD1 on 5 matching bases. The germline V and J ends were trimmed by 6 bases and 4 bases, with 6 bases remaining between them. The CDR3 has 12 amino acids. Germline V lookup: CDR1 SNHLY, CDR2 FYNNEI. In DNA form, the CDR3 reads TGTGCCAGCAGGCAGGGCACCGGGGAGCTGTTTTTT. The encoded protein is CASRQGTGELFF.

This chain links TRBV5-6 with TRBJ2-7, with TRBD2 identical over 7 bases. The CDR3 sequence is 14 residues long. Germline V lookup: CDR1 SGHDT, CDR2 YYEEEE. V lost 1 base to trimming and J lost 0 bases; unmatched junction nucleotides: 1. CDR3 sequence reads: CASSLTSDSYEQYF. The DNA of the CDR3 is TGTGCCAGCAGCTTGACTAGCGACTCCTACGAGCAGTACTTC.

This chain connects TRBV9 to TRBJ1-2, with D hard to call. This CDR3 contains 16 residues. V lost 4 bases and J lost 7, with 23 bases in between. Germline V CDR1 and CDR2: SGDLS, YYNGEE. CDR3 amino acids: CASSPTAGPTEGGYTF. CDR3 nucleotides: TGTGCCAGCAGCCCAACCGCCGGGCCCACGGAGGGTGGCTACACCTTC.

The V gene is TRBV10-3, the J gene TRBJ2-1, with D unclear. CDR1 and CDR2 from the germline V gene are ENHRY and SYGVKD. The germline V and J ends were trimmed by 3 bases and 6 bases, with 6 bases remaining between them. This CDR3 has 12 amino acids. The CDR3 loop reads CAISDRVNEQFF. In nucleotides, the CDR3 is TGTGCCATCAGTGATCGAGTCAATGAGCAGTTCTTC.

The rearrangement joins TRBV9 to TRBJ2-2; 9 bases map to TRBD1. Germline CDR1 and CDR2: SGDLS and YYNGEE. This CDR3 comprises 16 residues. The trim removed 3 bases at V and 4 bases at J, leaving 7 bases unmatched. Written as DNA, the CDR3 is TGTGCCAGCAGCGCCCCGGGACAGGGAACCACCGGGGAGCTGTTTTTT. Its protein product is CASSAPGQGTTGELFF.

As DNA, the CDR3 is TGTGCCAGCACCGTCCATACTTCCTACGAGCAGTACTTC. As protein: CASTVHTSYEQYF. The chain links TRBV2 to TRBJ2-7; D is unclear. This CDR3 comprises 13 residues. CDR1 and CDR2 from the germline V gene are SNHLY and FYNNEI. Trimming shortened V by 7 bases and J by 1 base, and 11 bases separated the two germline ends.

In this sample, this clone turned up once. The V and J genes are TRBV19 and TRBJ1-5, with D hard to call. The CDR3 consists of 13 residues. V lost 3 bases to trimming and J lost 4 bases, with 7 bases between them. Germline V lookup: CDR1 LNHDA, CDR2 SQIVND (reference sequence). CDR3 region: CASSIFQNQPQHF. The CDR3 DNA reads TGTGCCAGTAGTATCTTTCAGAATCAGCCCCAGCATTTT.

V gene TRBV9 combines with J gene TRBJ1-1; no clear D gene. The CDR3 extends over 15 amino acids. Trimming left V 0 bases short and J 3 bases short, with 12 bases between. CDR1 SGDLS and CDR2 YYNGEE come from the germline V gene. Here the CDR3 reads CASSVDPGRHTEAFF. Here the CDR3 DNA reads TGTGCCAGCAGCGTAGATCCGGGTAGGCACACTGAAGCTTTCTTT.

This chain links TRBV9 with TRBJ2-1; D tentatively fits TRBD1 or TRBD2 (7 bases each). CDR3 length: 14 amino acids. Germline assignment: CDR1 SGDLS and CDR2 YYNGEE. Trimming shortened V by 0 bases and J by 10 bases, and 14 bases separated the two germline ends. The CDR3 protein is CASSVEGGGYEQFF. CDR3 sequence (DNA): TGTGCCAGCAGCGTAGAGGGAGGGGGCTACGAGCAGTTCTTC.

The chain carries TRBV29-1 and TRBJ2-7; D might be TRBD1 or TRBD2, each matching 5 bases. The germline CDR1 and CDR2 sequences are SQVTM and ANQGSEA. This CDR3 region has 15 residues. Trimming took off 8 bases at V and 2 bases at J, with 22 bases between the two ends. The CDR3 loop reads CSIRGTGAQTYEQYF. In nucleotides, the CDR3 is TGCAGCATACGTGGGACCGGGGCCCAGACCTACGAGCAGTACTTC.

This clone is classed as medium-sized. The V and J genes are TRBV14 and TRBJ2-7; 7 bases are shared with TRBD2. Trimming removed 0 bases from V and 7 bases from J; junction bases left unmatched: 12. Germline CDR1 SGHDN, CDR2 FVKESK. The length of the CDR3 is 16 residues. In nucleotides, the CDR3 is TGTGCCAGCAGCCAAGATTTGGCGGGAGTTTATGAAGAGCAGTACTTC. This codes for CASSQDLAGVYEEQYF.

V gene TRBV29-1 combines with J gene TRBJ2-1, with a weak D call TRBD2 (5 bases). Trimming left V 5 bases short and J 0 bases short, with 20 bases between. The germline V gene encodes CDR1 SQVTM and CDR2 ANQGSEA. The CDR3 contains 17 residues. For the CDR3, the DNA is TGCAGCGTTATCGCCCCCCAGCAGCGGTCCTCCTACAATGAGCAGTTCTTC. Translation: CSVIAPQQRSSYNEQFF.

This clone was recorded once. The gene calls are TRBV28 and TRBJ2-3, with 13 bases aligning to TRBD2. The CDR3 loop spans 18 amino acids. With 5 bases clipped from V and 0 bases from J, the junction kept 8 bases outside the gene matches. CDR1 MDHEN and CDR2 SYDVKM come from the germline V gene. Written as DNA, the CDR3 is TGTGCCAGCAGTGATGGACTAGCGGGAGTGATTAGCACAGATACGCAGTATTTT. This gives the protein CASSDGLAGVISTDTQYF.

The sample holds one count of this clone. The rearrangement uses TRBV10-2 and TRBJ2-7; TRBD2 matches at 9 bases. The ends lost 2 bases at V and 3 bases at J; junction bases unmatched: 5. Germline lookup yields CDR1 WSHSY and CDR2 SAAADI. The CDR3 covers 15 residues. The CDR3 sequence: CASSEGLAGNYEQYF. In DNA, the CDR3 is TGCGCCAGCAGTGAGGGGCTAGCGGGGAACTACGAGCAGTACTTC.

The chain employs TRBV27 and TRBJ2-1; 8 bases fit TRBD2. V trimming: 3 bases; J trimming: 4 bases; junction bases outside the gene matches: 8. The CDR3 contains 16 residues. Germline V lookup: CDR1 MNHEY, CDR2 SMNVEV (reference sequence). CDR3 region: CASSFSVAGPYNEQFF. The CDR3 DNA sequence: TGTGCCAGCAGTTTCTCGGTAGCGGGACCTTACAATGAGCAGTTCTTC.

Here the CDR3 DNA reads TGTGCCAGCAGTGAGCTGACAACTGGGTACAATGAGCAGTTCTTC. Its translation: CASSELTTGYNEQFF. The chain uses TRBV6-1 and TRBJ2-1, with D unresolved. The germline CDR1 and CDR2 sequences are MNHNS and SASEGT. The CDR3 extends over 15 amino acids. V lost 3 bases to trimming and J lost 4 bases, with 13 bases between them.

The CDR3 reads CASNPGVGNQPQHF. CDR3 DNA sequence: TGTGCCAGCAATCCAGGGGTAGGCAATCAGCCCCAGCATTTT. The chain has TRBV27 and TRBJ1-5; D perhaps matches TRBD1 (6 bases). V shed 7 bases and J shed 2 bases, with 12 bases lying between them. CDR3 length equals 14 residues. CDR1 and CDR2 from the germline V gene are MNHEY and SMNVEV (reference sequence).

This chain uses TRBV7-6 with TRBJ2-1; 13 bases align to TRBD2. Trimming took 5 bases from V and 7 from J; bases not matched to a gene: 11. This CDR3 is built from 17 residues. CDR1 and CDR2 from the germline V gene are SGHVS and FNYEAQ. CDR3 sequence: CASSRGLAGERLNEQFF. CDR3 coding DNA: TGTGCCAGCAGCCGCGGACTAGCGGGAGAACGGTTGAATGAGCAGTTCTTC. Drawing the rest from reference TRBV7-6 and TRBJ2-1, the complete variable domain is GAGVSQSPRYKVTKRGQDVALRCDPISGHVSLYWYRQALGQGPEFLTYFNYEAQQDKSGLPNDRFSAERPEGSISTLTIQRTEQRDSAMYRCASSRGLAGERLNEQFFGPGTRLTVL.

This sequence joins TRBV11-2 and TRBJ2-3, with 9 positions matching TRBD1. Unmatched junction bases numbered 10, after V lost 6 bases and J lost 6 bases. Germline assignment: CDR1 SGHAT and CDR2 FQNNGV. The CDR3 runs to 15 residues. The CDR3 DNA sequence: TGTGCCAGCAGGGCCGGGACAGGGAGTTCTGATACGCAGTATTTT. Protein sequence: CASRAGTGSSDTQYF.

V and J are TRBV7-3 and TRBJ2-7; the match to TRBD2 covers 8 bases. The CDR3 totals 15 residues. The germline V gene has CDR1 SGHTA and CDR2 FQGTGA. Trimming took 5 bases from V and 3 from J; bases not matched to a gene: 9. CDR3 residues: CASSPPGTRDYEQYF. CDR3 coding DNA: TGTGCCAGCAGCCCCCCCGGGACTAGGGACTACGAGCAGTACTTC.

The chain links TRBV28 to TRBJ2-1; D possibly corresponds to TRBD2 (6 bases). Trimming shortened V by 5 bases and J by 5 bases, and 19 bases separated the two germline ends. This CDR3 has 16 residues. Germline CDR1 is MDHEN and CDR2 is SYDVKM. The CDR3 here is CASSTHGGSFNNEQFF. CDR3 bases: TGTGCCAGCAGTACCCACGGGGGTAGTTTCAACAATGAGCAGTTCTTC. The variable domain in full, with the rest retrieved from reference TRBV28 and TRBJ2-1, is DVKVTQSSRYLVKRTGEKVFLECVQDMDHENMFWYRQDPGLGLRLIYFSYDVKMKEKGDIPEGYSVSREKKERFSLILESASTNQTSMYLCASSTHGGSFNNEQFFGPGTRLTVL.

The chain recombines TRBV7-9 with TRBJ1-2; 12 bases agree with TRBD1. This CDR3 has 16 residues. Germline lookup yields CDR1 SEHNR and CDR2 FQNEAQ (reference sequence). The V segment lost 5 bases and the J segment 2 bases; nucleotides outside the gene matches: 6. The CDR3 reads CASSLEGQGANYGYTF. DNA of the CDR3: TGTGCCAGCAGCCTGGAGGGACAGGGGGCCAACTATGGCTACACCTTC. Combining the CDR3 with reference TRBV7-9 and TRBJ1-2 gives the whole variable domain DTGVSQNPRHKITKRGQNVTFRCDPISEHNRLYWYRQTLGQGPEFLTYFQNEAQLEKSRLLSDRFSAERPKGSFSTLEIQRTEQGDSAMYLCASSLEGQGANYGYTFGSGTRLTVV.

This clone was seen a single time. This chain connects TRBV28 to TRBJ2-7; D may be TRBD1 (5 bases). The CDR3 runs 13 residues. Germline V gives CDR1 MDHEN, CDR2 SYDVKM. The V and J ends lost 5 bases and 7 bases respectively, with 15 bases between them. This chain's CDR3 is CASSLRTIGEQYF. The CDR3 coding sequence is TGTGCCAGCAGTCTAAGGACAATTGGGGAGCAGTACTTC. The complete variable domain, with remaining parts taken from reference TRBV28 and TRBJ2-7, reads DVKVTQSSRYLVKRTGEKVFLECVQDMDHENMFWYRQDPGLGLRLIYFSYDVKMKEKGDIPEGYSVSREKKERFSLILESASTNQTSMYLCASSLRTIGEQYFGPGTRLTVT.

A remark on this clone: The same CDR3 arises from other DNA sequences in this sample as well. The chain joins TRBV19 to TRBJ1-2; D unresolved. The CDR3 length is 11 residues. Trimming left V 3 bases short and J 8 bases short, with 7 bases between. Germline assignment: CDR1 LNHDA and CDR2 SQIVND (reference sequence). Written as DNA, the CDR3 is TGTGCCAGTAGTATTGGGTCCGGCTACACCTTC. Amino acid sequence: CASSIGSGYTF.

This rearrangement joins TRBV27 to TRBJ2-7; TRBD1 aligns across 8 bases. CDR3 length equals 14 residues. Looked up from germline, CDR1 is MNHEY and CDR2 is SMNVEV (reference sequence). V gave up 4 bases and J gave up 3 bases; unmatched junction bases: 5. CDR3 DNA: TGTGCCAGCAGTTCGATTACAGGGGGCTACGAGCAGTACTTC. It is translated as CASSSITGGYEQYF.

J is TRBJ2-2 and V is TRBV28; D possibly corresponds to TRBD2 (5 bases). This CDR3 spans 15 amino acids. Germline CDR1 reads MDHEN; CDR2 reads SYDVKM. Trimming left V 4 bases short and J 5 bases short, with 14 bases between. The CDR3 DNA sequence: TGTGCCAGCAGTTACCGGGATCGATGGACCGGGGAGCTGTTTTTT. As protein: CASSYRDRWTGELFF.

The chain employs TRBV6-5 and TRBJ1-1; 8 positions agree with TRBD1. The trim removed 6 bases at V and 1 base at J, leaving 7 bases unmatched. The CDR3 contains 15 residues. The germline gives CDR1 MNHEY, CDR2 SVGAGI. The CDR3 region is CASSRAGGGNTEAFF. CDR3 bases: TGTGCCAGCAGCCGAGCAGGGGGCGGGAACACTGAAGCTTTCTTT.

CDR3 region: CAANLNPNTEAFF. In DNA form, the CDR3 reads TGTGCCGCCAACCTTAATCCGAACACTGAAGCTTTCTTT. The chain recombines TRBV28 with TRBJ1-1; no definite D call. The CDR3 covers 13 residues. Germline-derived CDR1 and CDR2 are MDHEN and SYDVKM. Trimming left V 11 bases short and J 1 base short, with 14 bases between.

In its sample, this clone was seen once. The CDR3 here is CSVVGGLNTEAFF. The CDR3 bases are TGCAGCGTTGTCGGAGGACTGAACACTGAAGCTTTCTTT. V and J are TRBV29-1 and TRBJ1-1; D ambiguous. From germline, CDR1 is SQVTM and CDR2 ANQGSEA. V lost 4 bases and J lost 0, with 9 bases in between. This CDR3 has 13 residues.